The present entry profiles one T cell receptor (beta chain) with its context. Per the original methods: The authors estimated nucleated cell counts from reference gene primer amplification. TCRdb keeps only in-frame clones here, not all; method: immunoSEQ multiplex PCR. V and J calls and clone size are those listed in that table; D and trimming were worked out from the DNA. The data show about 200,000 clones, 70% to 90% seen once. This CDR3 has 16 amino acids. Germline V gene sequence: CDR1 MNHNY, CDR2 SVGAGI (reference sequence). V lost 6 bases, J lost 8 bases, and 10 bases stayed unmatched. The data were taken from a study of blood T cell repertoires in COVID-19. Study summary: Sites across the United States, Italy and Spain contributed samples from acute and convalescent COVID-19. T cells, B-cell-depleted T cells, or PBMCs supplied cDNA or gDNA.

While infection was still active, Seattle patients were enrolled and then followed longitudinally. This TCR came from a man over 45 with COVID-19, enrolled during active disease. This sequence joins TRBV6-6 and TRBJ2-1, with 13 bases fitting TRBD2. Sequenced: peripheral blood. CDR3: CASSHRTSGSLDEQFF. The CDR3 DNA follows: TGTGCCAGCAGCCACCGGACTAGCGGGAGTCTAGATGAGCAGTTCTTC.